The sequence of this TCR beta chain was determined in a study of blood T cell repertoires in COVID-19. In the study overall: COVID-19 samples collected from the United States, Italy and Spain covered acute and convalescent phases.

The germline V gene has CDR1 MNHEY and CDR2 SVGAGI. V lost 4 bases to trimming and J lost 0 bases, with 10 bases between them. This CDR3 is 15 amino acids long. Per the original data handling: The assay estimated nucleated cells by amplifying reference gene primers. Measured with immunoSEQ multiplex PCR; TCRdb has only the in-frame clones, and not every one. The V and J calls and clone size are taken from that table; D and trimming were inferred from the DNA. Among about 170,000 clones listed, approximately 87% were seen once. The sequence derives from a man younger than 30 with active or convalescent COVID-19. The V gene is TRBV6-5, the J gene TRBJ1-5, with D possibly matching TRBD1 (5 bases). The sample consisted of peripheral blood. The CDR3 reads CASSSTADSNQPQHF. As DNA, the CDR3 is TGTGCCAGCAGTTCGACAGCTGATAGCAATCAGCCCCAGCATTTT.